This T cell receptor beta chain is from a study of Ad26.COV2.S vaccination and SARS-CoV-2 variants (dated by TCRdb to about 2021). About the study as a whole: Donors in the vaccine arm were drawn from COV1001, a phase I-IIa trial of Ad26.COV2.S in healthy adults that was multicentre, randomized, double-blind and placebo-controlled. Ad26.COV2.S was administered intramuscularly at a dose of 5x10^10 or 1x10^11 viral particles, either as one shot or as two shots given 56 days apart. The specificity and breadth of SARS-CoV-2-reactive T cell receptors after Ad26.COV2.S vaccination were assessed by TCRbeta repertoire sequencing. A total of about 30 samples were included in the TCR-sequenced set, comprising some 20 Ad26.COV2.S vaccine recipients, 5 placebo recipients and 8 SARS-CoV-2 convalescent individuals. Trial participants were randomized into five groups of five, in which low-dose or high-dose Ad26.COV2.S was given once or twice, or placebo was given on both occasions. Investigators remained blinded to trial group allocation during experiments and outcome assessment.

The immunoSEQ Assay was the method used to sequence TCRbeta CDR3 regions. After extraction, genomic DNA underwent amplification by bias-controlled multiplex PCR, followed by high-throughput sequencing. In the original analysis: To quantify the absolute abundance of each unique TCRbeta CDR3 region, sequences were collapsed and filtered. Usable DNA was measured by amplifying reference genes present in all nucleated cells, and TCRbeta template counts were normalized to that usable DNA to estimate T cell fraction. Repertoire TCRs were annotated as SARS-CoV-2-specific when V gene, CDR3 amino acid sequence and J gene were exactly matched to a known reactive TCR set. The reference SARS-CoV-2 TCR set came from MIRA and was filtered for enrichment in COVID-19-positive ImmuneCODE repertoires, removing public or cross-reactive TCRs. Using the MIRA antigens, annotated TCRs were further analysed by specific ORF or by position within an ORF. Breadth was defined as annotated unique rearrangements over total unique productive rearrangements; depth was the summed frequency of those rearrangements. Group comparisons of TCR breadth used two-sided Wilcoxon rank-sum tests. TCRdb stores this immuneACCESS table with in-frame sequences only. Part of the clones is absent; in the studies checked, under half of the shortfall reflects unresolved V genes, and no reason is known for the rest. V, J and clone size derive from that table, while D and trimming were established from the DNA sequence. The sample table lists about 400,000 clones, 92% of them with a count of one. Of the sample, over 1.5% falls within the top ten clones.

Based on the germline V gene (reference sequence), the CDR1 and CDR2 sequences are MNHEY and SMNVEV. V is trimmed back by 4 bases and J by 8 bases, and the junction contains 9 bases that no gene match accounts for. The CDR3 contains 15 residues, cysteine and phenylalanine counted. This entry keeps only the CDR3 DNA: 45 bases, framed from base 1. The treatment or condition label, as the study defines it: roughly 19 received Ad26.COV2.S at low or high dose, single or two shots; five or six received placebo; per-sample allocation not given. Repertoires of vaccine and placebo recipients were sequenced from samples taken on day 63 after the first injection. Cohort 1b enrolled some 25 adults aged 18-55 years at a single site in Boston, USA, between 29 July and 7 August 2020. Ad26.COV2.S was a replication-incompetent adenovirus type 26 vector that expressed a prefusion-stabilized SARS-CoV-2 spike protein derived from the original Wuhan strain.

A word on this clone: The specificity of this receptor is unknown. The record has no base qualities; no much larger clone is one base away.

The paper as a whole reports these results and caveats: Ad26.COV2.S recipients had higher spike-specific TCR breadth than placebo recipients (P = 0.0014). After vaccination, substantial breadth of spike-specific CD8+ and CD4+ T cell responses was reported. The authors noted that the TCR breadth and depth analyses may have underestimated total T cell responses. Vaccine and placebo recipients had similar non-spike TCR breadth, a finding consistent with the vaccine containing only spike. Comparing responses between vaccine doses or regimens was not something the study was powered to do.

The sequence is built from TRBV27 and TRBJ1-2, and TRBD1 aligns with 11 junction nucleotides. The TCR comes from a person between 18 and 65 years old who received the Ad26.COV2.S COVID-19 vaccine or a placebo. Sequencing used peripheral blood, obtained in a trial of Ad26.COV2.S vaccine versus placebo. The CDR3 region has the sequence CASSSLGTGGGGYTF. DNA sequence: TGTGCCAGCAGTTCCTTGGGGACAGGGGGAGGGGGCTACACCTTC.